This T cell receptor beta chain was profiled in a study of CD8+CD57+ T cells in acquired aplastic anemia. Study overall: Sorted CD4+ plus CD8+ cells gave DNA averaging about 3 ug. Whole-study results and caveats: Between patients and controls, around 27 CD8+ CDR3 sequences were found in common. Patient and control CD8+ Simpson's diversity was not significantly different.

Details on this clonotype: Its target is not known.

TCR beta VDJ and CDR3 profiling used genomic DNA as template. Via MiXCR, TCRdb re-called the reads, giving one row per CDR3 protein. Counted here are 200,000 or so distinct CDR3 sequences, about 64% occurring once; the ten biggest clones make up roughly 46%. Between the trimmed V and J ends, which lost 5 bases and 0 bases, there was a span of 9 bases. This CDR3 is built from 14 residues. The germline V gene has CDR1 SEHNR and CDR2 FQNEAQ (reference sequence). This chain joins TRBV7-9 and TRBJ2-3; the D gene is possibly TRBD1 (5 bases). The origin of this receptor is a human donor with severe aplastic anemia or a healthy control (not recorded which). The material sequenced was sorted CD4+, CD8+, or CD8+CD57+ T cells (not recorded which) from PBMCs. The CDR3 DNA follows: TGTGCCAGCAGCGCTCCAGGGAGCACAGATACGCAGTATTTT. It codes for CASSAPGSTDTQYF. Supplemented by reference TRBV7-9 and TRBJ2-3, the full variable domain reads DTGVSQNPRHKITKRGQNVTFRCDPISEHNRLYWYRQTLGQGPEFLTYFQNEAQLEKSRLLSDRFSAERPKGSFSTLEIQRTEQGDSAMYLCASSAPGSTDTQYFGPGTRLTVL.